This TCR beta chain was captured in a study of blood T cell repertoires in COVID-19. There are 15 residues in the CDR3. Trimming left V 10 bases short and J 5 bases short, with 21 bases between. CDR1 LGHDT and CDR2 YNNKEL come from the germline V gene (reference sequence). TCRdb keeps only in-frame clones here, not all; method: immunoSEQ multiplex PCR. The data hold 200,000 to 300,000 clones, with about nine tenths observed a single time. The clonotype comes from a man aged 40-49 years who had recovered from COVID-19. Input material: peripheral blood. The chain combines TRBV3-1 (or the pseudogene TRBV3-2) with TRBJ2-1; the D gene is possibly TRBD1 (5 bases). The CDR3 here is CANITPPTENNEQFF. Written as DNA, the CDR3 is TGTGCCAACATAACCCCACCGACAGAAAACAATGAGCAGTTCTTC.